This section outlines one T cell receptor (beta chain) sequence together with its context. Its target is unknown. Both 60 Vbeta primers and 13 Jbeta primers went into the PCR. The data were produced by immunoSEQ multiplex PCR, yet TCRdb's version contains in-frame clones alone and is incomplete. The table records over 150,000 clones, 78% of them present only once. The data were obtained in a study of cytomegalovirus exposure and HLA in healthy donors. Regarding the study as a whole: It was reported that the classifier diagnosed cytomegalovirus status with high specificity and sensitivity in both the original and validation cohorts.

After removal of 0 bases from V and 3 bases from J, the junction contained 6 bases not matched to a gene. Germline assignment: CDR1 MGHRA and CDR2 YSYEKL. This CDR3 region has 16 residues. The clonotype originates from a woman in her fifties or sixties in good health and CMV-seropositive. J is TRBJ2-3 and V is TRBV4-1; 7 nucleotides agree with TRBD1. Sequenced input: PBMCs. CDR3 DNA sequence: TGCGCCAGCAGCCAAGAGGGGACAGTTAGGACAGATACGCAGTATTTT. Protein product: CASSQEGTVRTDTQYF.